This T cell receptor (beta chain) originates from a study of cytomegalovirus exposure and HLA in healthy donors. Study at large: Among about 179 million T cells, an earlier analysis found 117 million unique TCR beta sequences. Findings and limits, study-wide: Productive status was seen about 90% or about 30% of the time for most TCR beta V segments in an earlier analysis.

As concerns this clone: Its antigen is as yet unknown.

Trimming cost V 5 bases and J 2 bases; bases outside gene matches: 5. CDR1 is LNHDA, CDR2 SQIVND, per germline (reference sequence). CDR3 length: 16 residues. The PCR employed 60 Vbeta primers together with 13 Jbeta primers. Repertoires were generated with immunoSEQ multiplex PCR, while TCRdb's copy carries only in-frame clones and drops some. The data hold around 160,000 clones, with around 63% observed a single time. The sequence derives from a woman aged 18-30 years in good health and CMV-seropositive. The chain joins TRBV19 to TRBJ2-2; 10 nucleotides line up with TRBD2. Material: PBMCs. The CDR3 region is CASSLASGRNTGELFF. The DNA of the CDR3 is TGTGCCAGTAGTCTAGCTAGCGGGAGAAACACCGGGGAGCTGTTTTTT.